Listed below are T cell receptor beta chains from one sample, sequenced in a study of cytomegalovirus exposure and HLA in healthy donors. Generated by immunoSEQ multiplex PCR, the TCRdb table keeps only in-frame clones and is missing some. The repertoire holds 100,000 to 150,000 clones, with roughly 95% as singletons. Sequenced material: PBMCs. The receptor set was obtained from a young man in good health and CMV-seronegative. CDR3s include the opening cysteine and the closing phenylalanine or tryptophan.

TRBJ2-5 | 16 | TRBV11-2 | CASSSRGRVRQETQYF
TRBJ2-7 | 15 | TRBV27 | CASSPGTSGTYEQYF
TRBJ2-7 | 14 | TRBV19 | CASSSTGNPYEQYF
TRBJ2-1 | 14 | TRBV29-1 | CSVTGQGAGNEQFF
TRBJ1-1 | 14 | TRBV30 | CAWAHRGGGTEAFF
TRBJ2-5 | 14 | TRBV19 | CASSIAAGAETQYF
TRBJ2-2 | 16 | TRBV9 | CASSFGRRVNTGELFF
TRBJ1-1 | 16 | TRBV11-1 | CASSLDFRSTNTEAFF
TRBJ2-1 | 14 | TRBV28 | CASSSEQGYNEQFF
TRBJ1-1 | 14 | TRBV4-2 | CASSRTQGSTEAFF
TRBJ2-7 | 13 | TRBV27 | CASSFSGSYEQYF
TRBJ1-1 | 16 | TRBV7-9 | CASSQTQQGPNTEAFF
TRBJ1-3 | 15 | TRBV6-1 | CASSDTGEPRYTIYF
TRBJ1-1 | 12 | TRBV5-1 | CASGGQNTEAFF
TRBJ1-2 | 14 | TRBV6-5 | CASSSTRVNYGYTF
TRBJ1-4 | 16 | TRBV4-2 | CASSQDPAGGYEKLFF
TRBJ2-7 | 12 | TRBV6-1 | CASSVTVYEQYF
TRBJ2-2 | 15 | TRBV9 | CASSTGGANTGELFF
TRBJ2-7 | 14 | TRBV28 | CASSERQGDYEQYF
TRBJ1-5 | 13 | TRBV11-2 | CASSFGVTEPQHF
TRBJ1-5 | 15 | TRBV4-3 | CASSQDRAGNQPQHF
TRBJ1-1 | 15 | TRBV29-1 | CSVEVVGGRDTEAFF
TRBJ2-3 | 21 | TRBV28 | CASSSNYGPPPNRGITDTQYF
TRBJ2-6 | 17 | TRBV7-2 | CASSHRGESSGANVLTF
TRBJ2-3 | 14 | TRBV6-1 | CASSDITDLDTQYF
TRBJ2-7 | 13 | TRBV27 | CASSLSGAYEQYF
TRBJ2-7 | 17 | TRBV4-1 | CASSQVPLTSGSYEQYF
TRBJ2-7 | 14 | TRBV30 | CAWSVSGRASEQYF
TRBJ2-5 | 14 | TRBV7-9 | CASSWGDERKTQYF
TRBJ1-2 | 16 | TRBV28 | CASISREQGVGYGYTF
TRBJ1-1 | 13 | TRBV28 | CASSLSARGEAFF
TRBJ1-1 | 16 | TRBV2 | CASSVVSKTMNTEAFF
TRBJ1-5 | 13 | TRBV29-1 | CSAQGNGNQPQHF
TRBJ2-1 | 16 | TRBV13 | CASSSGTSLEGDEQFF
TRBJ2-7 | 13 | TRBV5-4 | CASSQASRGEQYF
TRBJ2-5 | 16 | TRBV4-3 | CASSLVYRTAQETQYF
TRBJ1-1 | 14 | TRBV6-5 | CASSPTAMNTEAFF
TRBJ2-7 | 17 | TRBV28 | CASSLGLAGRSSYEQYF
TRBJ1-2 | 13 | TRBV28 | CASSTTGRYGYTF
TRBJ2-7 | 11 | TRBV30 | CAWSVDSEQYF
TRBJ1-2 | 13 | TRBV5-1 | CASSFDRDYGYTF
TRBJ1-5 | 15 | TRBV19 | CASSMGQSSNQPQHF
TRBJ2-7 | 15 | TRBV4-3 | CASSQEASAYYEQYF
TRBJ1-5 | 14 | TRBV13 | CASSLWGGNQPQHF
TRBJ1-2 | 14 | TRBV4-3 | CASSQQGTHHGYTF
TRBJ2-1 | 13 | TRBV5-4 | CASSGGTNNEQFF
TRBJ2-2 | 17 | TRBV25-1 | CASSESRDRANTGELFF
TRBJ2-1 | 15 | TRBV15 | CATSRGRTQHNEQFF
TRBJ2-3 | 12 | TRBV11-1 | CATEGGTDTQYF
TRBJ1-2 | 16 | TRBV27 | CASGLYAGQSNYGYTF
TRBJ2-7 | 16 | TRBV27 | CASSLSIAGGFNEQYF
TRBJ2-3 | 17 | TRBV14 | CASSQRRGSVSTDTQYF